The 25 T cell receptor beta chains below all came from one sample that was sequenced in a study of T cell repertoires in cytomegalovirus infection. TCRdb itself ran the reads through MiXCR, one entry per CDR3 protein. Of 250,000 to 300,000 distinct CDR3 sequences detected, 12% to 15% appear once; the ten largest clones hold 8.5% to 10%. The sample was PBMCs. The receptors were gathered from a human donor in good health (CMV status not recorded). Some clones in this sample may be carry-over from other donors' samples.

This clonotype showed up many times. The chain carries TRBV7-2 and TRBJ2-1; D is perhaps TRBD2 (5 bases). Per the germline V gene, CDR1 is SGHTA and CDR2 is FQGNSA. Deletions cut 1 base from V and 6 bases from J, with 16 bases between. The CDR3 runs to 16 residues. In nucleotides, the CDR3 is TGTGCCAGCAGCTTAGTTTCGAGGGTTGGTATCAATGAGCAGTTCTTC. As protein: CASSLVSRVGINEQFF.

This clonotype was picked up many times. In DNA, the CDR3 is TGCGCCAGCAGCGCCGGGACGGTACCCCAATACGTCTACGAGCAGTACTTC. It yields the protein CASSAGTVPQYVYEQYF. The V gene is TRBV5-1, the J gene TRBJ2-7, with D perhaps matching TRBD1 or TRBD2 (5 bases each). From germline, CDR1 is SGHRS and CDR2 YFSETQ. V was clipped by 4 bases and J by 3 bases, with 23 bases between them. This CDR3 is 17 amino acids long.

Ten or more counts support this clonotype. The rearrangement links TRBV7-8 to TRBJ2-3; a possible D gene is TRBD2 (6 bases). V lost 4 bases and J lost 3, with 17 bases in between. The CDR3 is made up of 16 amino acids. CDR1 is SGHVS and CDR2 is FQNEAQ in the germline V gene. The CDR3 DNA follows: TGTGCCAGCAGCTGGAGCGGAGGGCTAAAGACAGATACGCAGTATTTT. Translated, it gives CASSWSGGLKTDTQYF. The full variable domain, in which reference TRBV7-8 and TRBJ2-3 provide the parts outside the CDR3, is GAGVSQSPRYKVAKRGQDVALRCDPISGHVSLFWYQQALGQGPEFLTYFQNEAQLDKSGLPSDRFFAERPEGSVSTLKIQRTQQEDSAVYLCASSWSGGLKTDTQYFGPGTRLTVL.

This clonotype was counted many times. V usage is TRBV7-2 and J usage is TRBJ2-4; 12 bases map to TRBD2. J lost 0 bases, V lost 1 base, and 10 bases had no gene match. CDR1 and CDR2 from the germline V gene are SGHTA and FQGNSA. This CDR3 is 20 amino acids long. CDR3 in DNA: TGTGCCAGCAGCTTAGAGCGGAGGACTAGCGGGACCCTAGCCAAAAACATTCAGTACTTC. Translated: CASSLERRTSGTLAKNIQYF.

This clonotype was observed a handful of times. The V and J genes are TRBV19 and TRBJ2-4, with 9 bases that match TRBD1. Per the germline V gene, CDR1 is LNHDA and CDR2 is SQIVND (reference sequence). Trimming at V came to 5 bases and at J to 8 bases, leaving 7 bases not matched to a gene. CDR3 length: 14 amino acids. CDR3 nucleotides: TGTGCCAGTAGTTGGGGGGGACAGGGCGACATTCAGTACTTC. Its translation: CASSWGGQGDIQYF.

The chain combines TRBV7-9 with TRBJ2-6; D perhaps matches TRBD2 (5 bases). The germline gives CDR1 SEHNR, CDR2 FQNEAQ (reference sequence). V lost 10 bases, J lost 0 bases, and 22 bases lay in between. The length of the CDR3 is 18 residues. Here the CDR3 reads CAILVGKWTGSGANVLTF. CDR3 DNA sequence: TGTGCCATCCTAGTGGGGAAATGGACTGGCTCTGGGGCCAACGTCCTGACTTTC.

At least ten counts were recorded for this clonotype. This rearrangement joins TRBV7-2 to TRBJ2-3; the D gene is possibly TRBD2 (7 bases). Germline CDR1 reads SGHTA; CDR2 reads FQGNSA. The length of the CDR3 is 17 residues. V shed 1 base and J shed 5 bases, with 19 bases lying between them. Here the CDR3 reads CASSLGSGGRAVDTQYF. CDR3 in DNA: TGTGCCAGCAGCTTAGGGTCGGGGGGCAGGGCTGTAGATACGCAGTATTTT.

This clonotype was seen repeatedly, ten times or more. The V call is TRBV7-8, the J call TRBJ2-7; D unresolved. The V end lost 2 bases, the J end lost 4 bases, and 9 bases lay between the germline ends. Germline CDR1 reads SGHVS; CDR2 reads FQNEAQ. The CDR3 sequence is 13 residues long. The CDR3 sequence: CASSLSQPYEQYF. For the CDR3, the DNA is TGTGCCAGCAGCTTAAGTCAACCTTACGAGCAGTACTTC.

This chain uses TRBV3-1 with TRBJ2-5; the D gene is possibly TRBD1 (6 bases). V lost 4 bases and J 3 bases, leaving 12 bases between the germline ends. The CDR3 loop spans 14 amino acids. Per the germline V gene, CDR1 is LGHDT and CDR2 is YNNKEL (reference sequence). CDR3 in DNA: TGTGCCAGCAGCCCCACCGGACAGAAAGAGACCCAGTACTTC. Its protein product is CASSPTGQKETQYF.

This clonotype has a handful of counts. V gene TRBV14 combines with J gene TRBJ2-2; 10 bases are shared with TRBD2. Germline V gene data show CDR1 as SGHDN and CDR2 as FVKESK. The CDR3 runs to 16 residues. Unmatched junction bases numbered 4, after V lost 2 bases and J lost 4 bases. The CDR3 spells CASSQLAGESTGELFF. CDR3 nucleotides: TGTGCCAGCAGCCAACTAGCGGGGGAAAGCACCGGGGAGCTGTTTTTT.

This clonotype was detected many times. Written as DNA, the CDR3 is TGTGCCAGCAGATACAGGGGGAGCTACACTGAAGCTTTCTTT. Its translation is CASRYRGSYTEAFF. The rearrangement joins TRBV6-2 or TRBV6-3 to TRBJ1-1; 8 nucleotides agree with TRBD1. With 6 bases clipped from V and 3 bases from J, the junction kept 6 bases outside the gene matches. The CDR3 sequence is 14 residues long. Germline CDR1 and CDR2: MNHEY and SVGEGT.

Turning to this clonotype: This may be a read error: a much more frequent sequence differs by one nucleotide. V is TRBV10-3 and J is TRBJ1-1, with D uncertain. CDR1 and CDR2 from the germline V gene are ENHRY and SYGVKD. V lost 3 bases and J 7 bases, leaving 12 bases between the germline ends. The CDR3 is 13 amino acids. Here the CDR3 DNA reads TGTGCCATCAGTGACAGAAGAGACGGTGAAGCTTTCTTT. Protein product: CAISDRRDGEAFF.

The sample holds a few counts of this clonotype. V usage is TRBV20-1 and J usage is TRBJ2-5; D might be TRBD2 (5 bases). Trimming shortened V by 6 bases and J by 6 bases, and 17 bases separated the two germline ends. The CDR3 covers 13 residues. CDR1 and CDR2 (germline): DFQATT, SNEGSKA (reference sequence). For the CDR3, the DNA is TGCAGTGCCAGAAGGGCGGCGGGTCAGACCCAGTACTTC. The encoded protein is CSARRAAGQTQYF.

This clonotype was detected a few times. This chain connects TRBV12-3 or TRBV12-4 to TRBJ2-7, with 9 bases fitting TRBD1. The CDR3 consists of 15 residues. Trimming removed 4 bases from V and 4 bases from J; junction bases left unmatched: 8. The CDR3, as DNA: TGTGCCAGCAGTTCCTTCGGGACAGGGTCTTACGAGCAGTACTTC. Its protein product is CASSSFGTGSYEQYF.

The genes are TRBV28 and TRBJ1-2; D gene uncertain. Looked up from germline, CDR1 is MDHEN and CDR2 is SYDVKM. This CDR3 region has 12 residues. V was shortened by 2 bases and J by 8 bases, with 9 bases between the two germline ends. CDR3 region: CASSLQVWGYTF. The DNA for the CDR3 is TGTGCCAGCAGTTTACAGGTGTGGGGCTACACCTTC.

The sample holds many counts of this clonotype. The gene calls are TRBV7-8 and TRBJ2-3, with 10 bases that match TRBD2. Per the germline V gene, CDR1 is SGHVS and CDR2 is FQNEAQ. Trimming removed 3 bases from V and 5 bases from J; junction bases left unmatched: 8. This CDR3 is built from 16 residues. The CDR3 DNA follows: TGTGCCAGCAGCTTGGCGATAGCGGGGGGCAGAGATACGCAGTATTTT. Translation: CASSLAIAGGRDTQYF.

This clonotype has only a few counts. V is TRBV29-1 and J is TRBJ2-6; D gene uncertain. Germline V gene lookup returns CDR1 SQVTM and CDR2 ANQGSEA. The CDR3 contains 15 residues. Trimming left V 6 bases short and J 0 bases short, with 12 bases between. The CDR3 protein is CSVSPISSGANVLTF. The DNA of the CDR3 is TGCAGCGTCTCGCCCATCAGCTCTGGGGCCAACGTCCTGACTTTC.

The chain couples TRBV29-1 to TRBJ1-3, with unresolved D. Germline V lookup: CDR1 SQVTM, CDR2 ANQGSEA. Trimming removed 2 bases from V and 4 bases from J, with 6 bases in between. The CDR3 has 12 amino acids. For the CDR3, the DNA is TGCAGCGTTGAAACGAGCGGAAACACCATATATTTT. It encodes CSVETSGNTIYF.

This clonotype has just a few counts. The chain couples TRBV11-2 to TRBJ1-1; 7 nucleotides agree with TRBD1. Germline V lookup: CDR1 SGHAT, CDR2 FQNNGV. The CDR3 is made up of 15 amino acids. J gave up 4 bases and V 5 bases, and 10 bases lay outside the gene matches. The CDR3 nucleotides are TGTGCCAGCAGCCCGCGGGACAGCTGGAGCACTGAAGCTTTCTTT. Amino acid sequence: CASSPRDSWSTEAFF.

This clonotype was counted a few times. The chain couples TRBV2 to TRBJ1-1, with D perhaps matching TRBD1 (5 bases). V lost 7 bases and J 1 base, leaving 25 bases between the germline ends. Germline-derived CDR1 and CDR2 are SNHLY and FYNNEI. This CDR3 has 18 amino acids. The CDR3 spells CASILPRRESDRNTEAFF. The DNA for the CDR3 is TGTGCCAGCATCCTACCCCGCAGGGAGAGTGATAGGAACACTGAAGCTTTCTTT.

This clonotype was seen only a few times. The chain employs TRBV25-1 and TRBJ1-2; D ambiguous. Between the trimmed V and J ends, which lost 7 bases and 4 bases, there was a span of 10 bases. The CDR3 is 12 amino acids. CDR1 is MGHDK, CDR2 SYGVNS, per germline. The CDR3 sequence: CASMNTGYGYTF. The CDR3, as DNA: TGTGCCAGCATGAACACGGGCTATGGCTACACCTTC.

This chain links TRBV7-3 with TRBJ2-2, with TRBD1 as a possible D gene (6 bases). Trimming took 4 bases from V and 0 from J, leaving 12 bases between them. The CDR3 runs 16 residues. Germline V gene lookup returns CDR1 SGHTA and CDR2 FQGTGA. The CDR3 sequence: CASSSWDKSNTGELFF. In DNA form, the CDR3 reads TGTGCCAGCAGCTCCTGGGACAAGTCGAACACCGGGGAGCTGTTTTTT.

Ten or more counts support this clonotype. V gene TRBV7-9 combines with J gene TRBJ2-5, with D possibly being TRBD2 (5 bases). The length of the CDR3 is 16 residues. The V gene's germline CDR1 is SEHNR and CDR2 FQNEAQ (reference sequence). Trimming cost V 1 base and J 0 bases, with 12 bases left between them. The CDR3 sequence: CASSLGSGGYQETQYF. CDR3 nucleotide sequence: TGTGCCAGCAGCTTAGGCAGCGGAGGTTACCAAGAGACCCAGTACTTC.

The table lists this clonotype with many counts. CDR3 sequence (DNA): TGTGCCAGCAGCAAGGGACAGAACACTGAAGCTTTCTTT. Amino acid sequence: CASSKGQNTEAFF. The chain joins TRBV7-6 to TRBJ1-1; perhaps TRBD1 as D (6 bases). Germline CDR1 SGHVS, CDR2 FNYEAQ. Deletions cut 5 bases from V and 1 base from J, with 8 bases between. This CDR3 spans 13 amino acids.

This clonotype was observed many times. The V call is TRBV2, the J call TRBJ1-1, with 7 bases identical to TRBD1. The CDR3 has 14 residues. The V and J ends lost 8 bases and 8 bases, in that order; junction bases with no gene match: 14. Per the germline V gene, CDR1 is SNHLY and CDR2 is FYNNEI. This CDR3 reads CASSRTVSGQEAFF. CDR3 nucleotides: TGTGCCAGCTCCCGGACGGTTTCGGGACAGGAAGCTTTCTTT.